The sequence of this TCR beta chain was determined in a study of T cells in Graves' hyperthyroidism and ophthalmopathy. Study-level results: Most clonotypes expanded in the thyroid (above 0.001) were also present in blood. In simple terms, a model built on 13 V-J features told ophthalmopathy apart from stable hyperthyroidism.

Uncontrolled infection, other autoimmune disease, pregnancy or lactation led to exclusion. The authors obtained PBMCs from over 8.5 ml of fresh peripheral blood. RNA transcripts provided the source from which TCR beta CDR3 regions were amplified. The TCR CDR3 was amplified in a first-round RT-PCR using the HTBI primer set. TCRdb itself ran the multiplex PCR reads through MiXCR, one entry per CDR3 protein. The sample has 200,000 to 250,000 distinct CDR3 sequences, roughly 22% seen once. CDR3 size: 14 residues. The germline V and J ends were trimmed by 4 bases and 0 bases, with 7 bases remaining between them. The germline V gene encodes CDR1 MNHEY and CDR2 SVGEGT. There are many counts of this clonotype. Its matching antigen is unknown.

The sequenced sample was blood. This clonotype was obtained from a woman in her forties with Graves' ophthalmopathy. This chain connects TRBV6-2 or TRBV6-3 to TRBJ2-4, with a weak D call TRBD1 (5 bases). CDR3 in amino acids: CASSLDRAKNIQYF. The CDR3 nucleotides are TGTGCCAGCAGTTTAGACAGAGCCAAAAACATTCAGTACTTC.